Below, 9 T cell receptor beta chains from the same sample are listed, as sequenced in a study of blood T cell repertoires in COVID-19. Sequencing was performed with immunoSEQ multiplex PCR; in TCRdb, only in-frame clones are kept and a portion is missing. Seen here are approximately 160,000 clones, over 90% observed once, and the top ten hold less than 2%. Source material: peripheral blood. These receptor sequences come from a woman aged 55-70 years with COVID-19, enrolled during active disease.

This sequence joins TRBV5-6 and TRBJ2-7; perhaps TRBD1 as D (6 bases). Germline CDR1 is SGHDT and CDR2 is YYEEEE. The V end was cut by 2 bases, the J end by 3 bases, with 12 bases between. The CDR3 sequence is 14 residues long. CDR3 protein: CASSLVGQIYEQYF. The DNA of the CDR3 is TGTGCCAGCAGCTTAGTAGGACAGATCTACGAGCAGTACTTC.

V is TRBV19 and J is TRBJ1-4; 10 bases line up with TRBD1. This CDR3 is 17 amino acids long. The V gene's germline CDR1 is LNHDA and CDR2 SQIVND (reference sequence). Trimming took 3 bases from V and 1 from J; bases not matched to a gene: 5. The CDR3 region is CASSIPGQGITNEKLFF. The DNA of the CDR3 is TGTGCCAGTAGTATCCCGGGACAGGGGATAACTAATGAAAAACTGTTTTTT.

The chain combines TRBV5-4 with TRBJ2-5; 7 bases are shared with TRBD2. Losses at the gene ends were 4 bases for V and 5 bases for J; bases not matched to a gene: 14. The germline CDR1 and CDR2 sequences are SGHNT and YYREEE (reference sequence). This CDR3 comprises 16 residues. The CDR3 reads CASSPGEGSIRETQYF. CDR3 DNA sequence: TGTGCCAGCAGCCCCGGGGAGGGATCTATCAGGGAGACCCAGTACTTC.

The chain recombines TRBV7-3 with TRBJ2-3, with 7 positions matching TRBD2. Germline assignment: CDR1 SGHTA and CDR2 FQGTGA. The CDR3 length is 16 residues. Trimming removed 1 base from V and 3 bases from J; junction bases left unmatched: 7. The CDR3 sequence: CASSLKLARATDTQYF. The CDR3 DNA reads as TGTGCCAGCAGCTTAAAACTAGCGAGAGCAACAGATACGCAGTATTTT. The variable domain in full, completed from reference TRBV7-3 and TRBJ2-3, reads GAGVSQTPSNKVTEKGKYVELRCDPISGHTALYWYRQSLGQGPEFLIYFQGTGAADDSGLPNDRFFAVRPEGSVSTLKIQRTERGDSAVYLCASSLKLARATDTQYFGPGTRLTVL.

The chain has TRBV30 and TRBJ1-5, with D maybe TRBD1 (6 bases). Germline V gene sequence: CDR1 GTSNPN, CDR2 SVGIG (reference sequence). The CDR3 sequence is 13 residues long. The ends were cut back, 2 bases at V and 5 bases at J, with 10 bases in the middle. CDR3 sequence (DNA): TGTGCCTGGAGTCAGGGGTTGGATCAGCCCCAGCATTTT. Residues: CAWSQGLDQPQHF.

The chain is built from TRBV3-1 (or the pseudogene TRBV3-2) and TRBJ2-4, with 7 bases aligning to TRBD2. J gave up 0 bases and V 8 bases, and 4 bases lay outside the gene matches. Germline lookup yields CDR1 LGHDT and CDR2 YNNKEL (reference sequence). CDR3 size: 14 residues. The CDR3 region has the DNA TGTGCCAGCGGACGGGGGGTAGCCAAAAACATTCAGTACTTC. Translating gives CASGRGVAKNIQYF.

The chain is built from TRBV27 and TRBJ2-2; TRBD2 agrees at 7 bases. With V trimmed by 4 bases and J by 2 bases, 7 bases remained unmatched. Germline V gives CDR1 MNHEY, CDR2 SMNVEV (reference sequence). The CDR3 has 16 residues. CDR3 residues: CASSWSQRGNTGELFF. The DNA of the CDR3 is TGTGCCAGCAGTTGGTCTCAGCGGGGAAACACCGGGGAGCTGTTTTTT.

J is TRBJ1-6 and V is TRBV6-5; D may be TRBD1 (6 bases). CDR3 length equals 14 residues. Between the trimmed V and J ends, which lost 7 bases and 5 bases, there was a span of 12 bases. The germline CDR1 and CDR2 sequences are MNHEY and SVGAGI. This CDR3 is CASTKQGHNSPLHF. CDR3 nucleotides: TGTGCCAGCACTAAACAGGGCCATAATTCACCCCTCCACTTT.

The rearrangement uses TRBV18 and TRBJ1-2, with 7 bases fitting TRBD1. This CDR3 comprises 17 residues. The ends lost 3 bases at V and 4 bases at J; junction bases unmatched: 14. Per the germline V gene, CDR1 is KGHSH and CDR2 is LQKENI. The CDR3: CASSPSQGRGRGYGYTF. DNA for the CDR3: TGTGCCAGCTCACCCTCCCAAGGAAGGGGGCGAGGCTATGGCTACACCTTC.